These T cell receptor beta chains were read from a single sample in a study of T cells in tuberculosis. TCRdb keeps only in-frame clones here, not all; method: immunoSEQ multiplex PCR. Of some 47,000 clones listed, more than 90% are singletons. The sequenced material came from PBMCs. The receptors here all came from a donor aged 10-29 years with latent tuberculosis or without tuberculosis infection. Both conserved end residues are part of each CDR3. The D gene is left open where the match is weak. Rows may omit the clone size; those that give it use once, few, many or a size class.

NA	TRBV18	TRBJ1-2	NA	TGTGCCAGCTCACCACGGGGCAGGGAAGGCTATGGCTACACCTTC	CASSPRGREGYGYTF
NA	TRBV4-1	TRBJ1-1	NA	TGCGCCAGCAGCGGACAGAACACTGAAGCTTTCTTT	CASSGQNTEAFF
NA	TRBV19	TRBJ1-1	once	TGTGCCAGTAACTTCAGGGTCGGAATTGGGACTGAAGCTTTCTTT	CASNFRVGIGTEAFF
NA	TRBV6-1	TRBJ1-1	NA	TGTGCCAGCAGGACCGGACTACCACCAGAAGCTTTCTTT	CASRTGLPPEAFF
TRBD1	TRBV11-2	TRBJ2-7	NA	TGTGCCAGCAGCGGGGGGACAGGCCCCTACGAGCAGTACTTC	CASSGGTGPYEQYF
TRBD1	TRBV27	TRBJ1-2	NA	TGTGCCAGCAGTTCCACAGGGGGCTATGGCTACACCTTC	CASSSTGGYGYTF
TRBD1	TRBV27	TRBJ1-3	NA	TGTGCCAGCAGTTTAAAGGGACAGGGATATGGAAACACCATATATTTT	CASSLKGQGYGNTIYF
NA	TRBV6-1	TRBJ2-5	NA	TGTGCCAGCAGTGAAAGGAGGGAGACCCAGTACTTC	CASSERRETQYF
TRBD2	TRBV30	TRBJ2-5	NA	TGTGCCTGGCTAGCGGCCCAAGAGACCCAGTACTTC	CAWLAAQETQYF
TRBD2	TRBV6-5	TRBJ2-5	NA	TGTGCCAGCAGTTACTCGAAGGTGGGAGGGGAGACCCAGTACTTC	CASSYSKVGGETQYF
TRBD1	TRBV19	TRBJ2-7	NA	TGTGCCAGTAGCCCCGGGACAGGGGGCGCCTACGAGCAGTACTTC	CASSPGTGGAYEQYF
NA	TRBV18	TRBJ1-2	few	TGTGCCAGCTCACCTCGAACAGTGGATGGCTACACCTTC	CASSPRTVDGYTF
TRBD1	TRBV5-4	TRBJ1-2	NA	TGTGCCAGCACCCTGGACAGGGGAGACTATGGCTACACCTTC	CASTLDRGDYGYTF
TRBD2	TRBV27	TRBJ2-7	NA	TGTGCCACCTCCGCGCTGGGACTAGACTACGAGCAGTACTTC	CATSALGLDYEQYF
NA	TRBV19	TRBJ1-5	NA	TGTGCCAGTAGTAAAGAAGTCGAGGAGACCCAGCATTTT	CASSKEVEETQHF